The entry below gives a single T cell receptor (beta chain) sequence along with its context. TCRdb re-called the 5' RACE reads with MiXCR, one entry per CDR3 protein. In the table there are some 630,000 distinct CDR3 sequences, just over 7% of which are singletons. Healthy Caucasians supplied all donations. This entry is derived from a study of identical twins. Per the germline V gene, CDR1 is SEHNR and CDR2 is FQNEAQ (reference sequence). This CDR3 is 15 amino acids long. V was cut by 5 bases and J by 1 base, with 12 bases left in between. A further study also used this sample, focusing on yellow fever vaccine responses in identical twins.

The TCR was taken from a young woman in good health. The chain recombines TRBV7-9 with TRBJ1-5, with D perhaps TRBD1 (5 bases). The source material was PBMCs. The CDR3, as DNA: TGTGCCAGCAGCCAAACAGAGGGGAGCAATCAGCCCCAGCATTTT. It encodes CASSQTEGSNQPQHF.